This entry is about one T cell receptor (beta chain). Its cognate antigen is unknown. The sample belongs to a study of CXCR3-negative and CXCR3-positive naive CD8 T cells. Study-wide results and limits: A higher hydrophobicity marked the TRB CDR3s of CXCR3-positive naive cells versus CXCR3-negative naive cells. Memory CD8+ T cell repertoires were far less diverse than both naive subsets.

The germline V gene has CDR1 MDHEN and CDR2 SYDVKM. CDR3 length: 13 residues. UMI-labeled TRB cDNA libraries were prepared by 5' RACE. TCRdb re-called the 5' RACE reads; every CDR3 protein appears as one record, without DNA. This repertoire comprises approximately 59,000 distinct CDR3 sequences; its ten largest clones make up 0.55% to 0.85%. Cells that were CD45RO-CCR7+CD27+CD95- constituted naive CD8+ T cells. V is TRBV28 and J is TRBJ2-3. Sequences were obtained from naive CXCR3+ CD8+ T cells from blood. This sample's subset: CD45RO-CCR7+CD27+CD95- naive CD8+ T cells expressing CXCR3 (TNR3+). The origin of this receptor is a human donor in good health. Some clones in this sample may be carry-over from other donors' samples. The CDR3 sequence: CASSSAVTDTQYF.